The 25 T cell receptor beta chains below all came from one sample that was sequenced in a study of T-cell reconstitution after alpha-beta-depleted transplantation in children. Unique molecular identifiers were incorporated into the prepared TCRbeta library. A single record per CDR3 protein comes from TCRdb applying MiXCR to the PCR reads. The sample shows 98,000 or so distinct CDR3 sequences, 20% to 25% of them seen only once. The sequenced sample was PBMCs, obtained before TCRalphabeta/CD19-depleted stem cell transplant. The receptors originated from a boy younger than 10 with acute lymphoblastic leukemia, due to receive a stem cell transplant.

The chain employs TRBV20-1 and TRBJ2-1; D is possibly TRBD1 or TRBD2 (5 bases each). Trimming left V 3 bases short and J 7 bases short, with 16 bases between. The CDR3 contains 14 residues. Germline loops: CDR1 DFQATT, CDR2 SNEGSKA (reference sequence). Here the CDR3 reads CSASKVGPGNEQFF. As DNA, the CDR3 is TGCAGTGCTAGTAAGGTGGGGCCGGGAAATGAGCAGTTCTTC.

CDR3: CATRRTRGSYNEQFF. CDR3 bases: TGTGCCACCCGGCGGACCCGGGGGTCCTACAATGAGCAGTTCTTC. This chain uses TRBV27 with TRBJ2-1; D possibly corresponds to TRBD2 (6 bases). V was shortened by 10 bases and J by 1 base, with 17 bases between the two germline ends. Germline values: CDR1 MNHEY, CDR2 SMNVEV (reference sequence). This CDR3 comprises 15 residues.

The CDR3 bases are TGTGCCAGCAGTGGGGCAGCAGAAGCTTTCTTT. It is translated as CASSGAAEAFF. The V and J genes are TRBV27 and TRBJ1-1; tentative D call: TRBD1 (5 bases). Germline V gene lookup returns CDR1 MNHEY and CDR2 SMNVEV (reference sequence). The CDR3 spans 11 residues. Trimming cost V 5 bases and J 8 bases, with 9 bases left between them.

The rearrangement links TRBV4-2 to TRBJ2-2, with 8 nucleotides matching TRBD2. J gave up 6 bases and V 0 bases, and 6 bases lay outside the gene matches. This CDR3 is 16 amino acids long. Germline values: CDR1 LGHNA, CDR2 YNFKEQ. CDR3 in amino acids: CASSQDTSGGPGELFF. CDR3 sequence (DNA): TGTGCCAGCAGCCAAGATACTAGCGGAGGGCCCGGGGAGCTGTTTTTT.

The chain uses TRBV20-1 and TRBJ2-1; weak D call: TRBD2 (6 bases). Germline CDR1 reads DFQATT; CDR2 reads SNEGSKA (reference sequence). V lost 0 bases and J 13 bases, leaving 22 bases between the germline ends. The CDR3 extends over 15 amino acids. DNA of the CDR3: TGCAGTGCTAGAGATCAGACGGGAGCGGCTTTAGACCAGTTCTTC. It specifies CSARDQTGAALDQFF.

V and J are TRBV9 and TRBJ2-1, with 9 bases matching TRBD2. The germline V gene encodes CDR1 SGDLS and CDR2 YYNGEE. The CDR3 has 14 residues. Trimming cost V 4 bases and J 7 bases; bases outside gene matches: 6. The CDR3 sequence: CASSRREGWNEQFF. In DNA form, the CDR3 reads TGTGCCAGCAGCAGGCGGGAGGGGTGGAATGAGCAGTTCTTC.

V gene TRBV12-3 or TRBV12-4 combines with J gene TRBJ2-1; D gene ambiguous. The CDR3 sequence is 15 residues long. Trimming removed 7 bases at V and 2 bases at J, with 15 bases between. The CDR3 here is CASTRRVGTYNEQFF. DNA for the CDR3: TGTGCCAGCACCCGAAGGGTTGGGACCTACAATGAGCAGTTCTTC.

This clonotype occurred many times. The CDR3 is CASRETGGDTQYF. The DNA for the CDR3 is TGCGCCAGCAGAGAAACAGGGGGAGATACGCAGTATTTT. The chain recombines TRBV5-1 with TRBJ2-3, with TRBD1 matching 8 bases. With 5 bases clipped from V and 5 bases from J, the junction kept 4 bases outside the gene matches. The CDR3 loop spans 13 amino acids. From germline, CDR1 is SGHRS and CDR2 YFSETQ. The full variable domain, with the rest looked up from reference TRBV5-1 and TRBJ2-3, is KAGVTQTPRYLIKTRGQQVTLSCSPISGHRSVSWYQQTPGQGLQFLFEYFSETQRNKGNFPGRFSGRQFSNSRSEMNVSTLELGDSALYLCASRETGGDTQYFGPGTRLTVL.

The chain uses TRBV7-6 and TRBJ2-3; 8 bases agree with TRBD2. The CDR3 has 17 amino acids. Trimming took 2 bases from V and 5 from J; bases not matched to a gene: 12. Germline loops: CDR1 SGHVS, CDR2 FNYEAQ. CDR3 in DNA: TGTGCCAGCAGCTTACCCGGGACTAGTAGGGGGATAGATACGCAGTATTTT. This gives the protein CASSLPGTSRGIDTQYF.

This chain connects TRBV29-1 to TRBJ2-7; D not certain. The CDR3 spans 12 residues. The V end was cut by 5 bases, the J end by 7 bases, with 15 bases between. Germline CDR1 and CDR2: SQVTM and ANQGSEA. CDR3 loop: CSVKDGQREQYF. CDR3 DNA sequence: TGCAGCGTTAAGGACGGCCAGAGAGAGCAGTACTTC.

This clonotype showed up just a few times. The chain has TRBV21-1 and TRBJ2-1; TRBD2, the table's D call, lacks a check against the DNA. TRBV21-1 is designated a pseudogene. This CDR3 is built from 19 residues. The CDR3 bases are TGTGCCAGCAGCAAAGACCTAGCGGGAGAGGGAGGGGCGAACAATGAGCAGTTCTTC. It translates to CASSKDLAGEGGANNEQFF.

The CDR3 bases are TGTGCCAGCAGCGTAGATGGGGACAGGTATGGCTACACCTTC. It is translated as CASSVDGDRYGYTF. The chain couples TRBV9 to TRBJ1-2; 8 positions agree with TRBD1. The CDR3 sequence is 14 residues long. Germline trimming cut 0 bases from V and 5 bases from J; bases unmatched to any gene: 3. Germline CDR1 is SGDLS and CDR2 is YYNGEE.

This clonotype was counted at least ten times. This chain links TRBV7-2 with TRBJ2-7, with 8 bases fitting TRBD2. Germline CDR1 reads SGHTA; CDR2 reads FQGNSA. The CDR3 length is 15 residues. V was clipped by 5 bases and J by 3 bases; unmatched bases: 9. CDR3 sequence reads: CASSPVGAGVYEQYF. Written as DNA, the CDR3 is TGTGCCAGCAGCCCTGTCGGAGCGGGAGTCTACGAGCAGTACTTC.

The CDR3 DNA sequence: TGTGCCAGCAGCCTTCGGTACGAGCAGTACTTC. This encodes CASSLRYEQYF. The V call is TRBV28, the J call TRBJ2-7, with D unclear. CDR3 length: 11 residues. V shed 6 bases and J shed 4 bases, with 7 bases lying between them. Germline CDR1 and CDR2: MDHEN and SYDVKM.

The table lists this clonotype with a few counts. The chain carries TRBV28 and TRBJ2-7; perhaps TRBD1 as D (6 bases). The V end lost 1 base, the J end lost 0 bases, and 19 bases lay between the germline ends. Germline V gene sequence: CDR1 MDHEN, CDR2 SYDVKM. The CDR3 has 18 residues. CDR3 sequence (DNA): TGTGCCAGCAGTTTATCTTACCTGGACAGCCACCACTCCTACGAGCAGTACTTC. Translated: CASSLSYLDSHHSYEQYF.

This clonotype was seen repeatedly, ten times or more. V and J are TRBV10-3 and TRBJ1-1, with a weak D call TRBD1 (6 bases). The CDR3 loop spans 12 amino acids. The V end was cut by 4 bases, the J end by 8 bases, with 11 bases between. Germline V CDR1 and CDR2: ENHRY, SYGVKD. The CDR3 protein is CAISAGEGEAFF. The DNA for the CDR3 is TGTGCCATCAGTGCAGGGGAAGGGGAAGCTTTCTTT.

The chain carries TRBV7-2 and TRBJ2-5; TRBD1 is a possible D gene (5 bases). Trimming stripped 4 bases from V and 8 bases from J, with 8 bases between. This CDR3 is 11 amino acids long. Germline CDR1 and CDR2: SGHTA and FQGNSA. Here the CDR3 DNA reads TGTGCCAGCAGCTATGGGGCCACCCAGTACTTC. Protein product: CASSYGATQYF.

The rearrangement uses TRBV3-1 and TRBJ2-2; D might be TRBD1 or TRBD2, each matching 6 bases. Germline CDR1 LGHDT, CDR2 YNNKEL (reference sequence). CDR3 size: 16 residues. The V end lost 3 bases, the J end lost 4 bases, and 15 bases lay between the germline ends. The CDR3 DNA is TGTGCCAGCAGCCAGGGGGGCAGGATCGGCACCGGGGAGCTGTTTTTT. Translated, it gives CASSQGGRIGTGELFF.

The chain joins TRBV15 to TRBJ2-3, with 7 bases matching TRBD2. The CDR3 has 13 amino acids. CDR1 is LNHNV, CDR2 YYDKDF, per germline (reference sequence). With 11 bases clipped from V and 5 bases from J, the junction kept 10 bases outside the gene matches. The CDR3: CAASGGARDTQYF. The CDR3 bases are TGTGCCGCTAGCGGAGGGGCCCGAGATACGCAGTATTTT. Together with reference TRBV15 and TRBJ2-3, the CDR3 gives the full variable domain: DAMVIQNPRYQVTQFGKPVTLSCSQTLNHNVMYWYQQKSSQAPKLLFHYYDKDFNNEADTPDNFQSRRPNTSFCFLDIRSPGLGDTAMYLCAASGGARDTQYFGPGTRLTVL.

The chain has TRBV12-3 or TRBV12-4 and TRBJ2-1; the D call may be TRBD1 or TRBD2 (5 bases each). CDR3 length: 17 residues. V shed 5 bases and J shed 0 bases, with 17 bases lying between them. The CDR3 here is CASSRLGTTSSYNEQFF. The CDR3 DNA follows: TGTGCCAGCAGTCGCCTCGGGACCACCAGCTCCTACAATGAGCAGTTCTTC.

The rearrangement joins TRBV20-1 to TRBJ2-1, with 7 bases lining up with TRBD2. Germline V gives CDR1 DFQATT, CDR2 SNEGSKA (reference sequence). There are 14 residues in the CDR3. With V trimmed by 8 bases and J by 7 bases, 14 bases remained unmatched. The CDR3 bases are TGCAGTTCTAAGTTCGCGACTAGCTGGAATGAGCAGTTCTTC. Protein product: CSSKFATSWNEQFF.

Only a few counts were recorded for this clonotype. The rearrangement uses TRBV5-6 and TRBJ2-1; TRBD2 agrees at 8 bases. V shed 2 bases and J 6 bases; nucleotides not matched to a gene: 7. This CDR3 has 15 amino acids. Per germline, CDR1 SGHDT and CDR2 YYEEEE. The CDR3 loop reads CASSFDGGVGNEQFF. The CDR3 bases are TGTGCCAGCAGCTTTGACGGGGGGGTAGGCAATGAGCAGTTCTTC.

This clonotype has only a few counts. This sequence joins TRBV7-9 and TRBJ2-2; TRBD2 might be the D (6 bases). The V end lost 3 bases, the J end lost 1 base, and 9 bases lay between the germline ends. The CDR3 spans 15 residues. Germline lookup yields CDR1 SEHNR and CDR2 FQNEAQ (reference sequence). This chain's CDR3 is CASSFFGGNTGELFF. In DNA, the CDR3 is TGTGCCAGCAGCTTCTTCGGGGGGAACACCGGGGAGCTGTTTTTT.

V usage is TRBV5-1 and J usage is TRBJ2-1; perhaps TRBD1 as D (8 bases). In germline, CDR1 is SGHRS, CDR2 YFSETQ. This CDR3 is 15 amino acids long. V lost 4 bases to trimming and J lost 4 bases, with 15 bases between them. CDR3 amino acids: CASSETGEGYNEQFF. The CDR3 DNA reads TGCGCCAGCAGCGAGACAGGGGAGGGTTACAATGAGCAGTTCTTC. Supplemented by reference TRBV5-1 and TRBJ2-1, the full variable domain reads KAGVTQTPRYLIKTRGQQVTLSCSPISGHRSVSWYQQTPGQGLQFLFEYFSETQRNKGNFPGRFSGRQFSNSRSEMNVSTLELGDSALYLCASSETGEGYNEQFFGPGTRLTVL.

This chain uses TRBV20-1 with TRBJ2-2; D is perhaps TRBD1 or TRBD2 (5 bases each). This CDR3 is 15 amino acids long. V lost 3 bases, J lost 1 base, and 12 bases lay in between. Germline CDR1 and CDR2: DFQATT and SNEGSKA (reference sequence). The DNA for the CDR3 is TGCAGTGCTAGTACTAGAACAGGGAACACCGGGGAGCTGTTTTTT. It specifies CSASTRTGNTGELFF.